The text below deals with one TCR beta chain. The record originates from a study of cytomegalovirus exposure and HLA in healthy donors. As for the study in general: Ancestry clustering placed more than 65% of 300 to 400 genotyped donors in the Caucasian-associated cluster.

PCR was performed using 60 Vbeta and 13 Jbeta primers. TCRdb keeps only in-frame clones here, not all; method: immunoSEQ multiplex PCR. In the table there are about 88,000 clones, 75% to 90% of which are singletons. This TCR was sampled from a man aged 18 to 29 in good health and CMV-seronegative. The source material was PBMCs.

CDR3 sequence: CAISVQGSANEQYF. The CDR3 nucleotides are TGTGCCATCAGTGTACAGGGAAGCGCGAACGAGCAGTACTTC. The chain uses TRBV10-3 and TRBJ2-5; D might be TRBD1 (6 bases). The end of the DNA aligns better with TRBJ2-7, so the J call may be wrong. CDR1 is ENHRY, CDR2 SYGVKD, per germline. CDR3 length: 14 amino acids.